The 6 T cell receptor beta chains presented below share a single source sample, sequenced in a study of naive and memory T cell subsets. Both TRBC1 and TRBC2 were covered by a beta constant-region primer of two equimolar oligonucleotides. The ligated cDNA underwent four PCR rounds using SP2 and nested alpha and beta constant-region primers. From the UMI-ligation and nested PCR reads, TCRdb called clonotypes with MiXCR, one entry per CDR3 protein. The sample contains about 82,000 distinct CDR3 sequences, around 9% of which appear only once. The material sequenced was naive CD8+ T cells from blood. The receptors come from a human donor in good health.

This clonotype came up a few times. The rearrangement links TRBV29-1 to TRBJ2-1, with D perhaps TRBD2 (5 bases). V dropped 2 bases and J dropped 4 bases, with 12 bases sitting between them. The CDR3 is 14 amino acids. CDR1 is SQVTM and CDR2 is ANQGSEA in the germline V gene. The CDR3 DNA reads as TGCAGCGTTGAACCCCCGGGGTCTTACAATGAGCAGTTCTTC. It codes for CSVEPPGSYNEQFF.

There are many counts of this clonotype. The chain employs TRBV27 and TRBJ1-2; 8 bases match TRBD1. From germline, CDR1 is MNHEY and CDR2 SMNVEV (reference sequence). The CDR3 has 15 residues. With 3 bases clipped from V and 2 bases from J, the junction kept 5 bases outside the gene matches. CDR3 coding DNA: TGTGCCAGCAGTTTGGGAGGACAGGGCAACTATGGCTACACCTTC. The encoded protein is CASSLGGQGNYGYTF.

This chain joins TRBV6-5 and TRBJ2-5, with 10 bases aligning to TRBD2. CDR1 is MNHEY, CDR2 SVGAGI, per germline. The CDR3 consists of 14 residues. V lost 5 bases and J lost 14; bases outside the gene matches: 14. As DNA, the CDR3 is TGTGCCAGCAGTCCCGGACTAGCGGAGGACCCCAGATACTTC. It is translated as CASSPGLAEDPRYF.

The chain uses TRBV3-1 and TRBJ2-5, with TRBD1 as a possible D gene (6 bases). Germline values: CDR1 LGHDT, CDR2 YNNKEL (reference sequence). Between the trimmed V and J ends, which lost 2 bases and 1 base, there was a span of 20 bases. The CDR3 consists of 18 residues. DNA for the CDR3: TGTGCCAGCAGCCAAAAGCCCCCCCGGACAGCTATCCAAGAGACCCAGTACTTC. Its translation is CASSQKPPRTAIQETQYF.

The chain recombines TRBV5-4 with TRBJ2-3; D perhaps matches TRBD1 (5 bases). V was clipped by 1 base and J by 9 bases, with 12 bases between them. CDR3 length: 13 amino acids. Looked up from germline, CDR1 is SGHNT and CDR2 is YYREEE (reference sequence). In DNA, the CDR3 is TGTGCCAGCAGCTTGACAGACAGTCCGACGCAGTATTTT. This codes for CASSLTDSPTQYF.

In its sample, this clonotype was seen many times. The genes are TRBV10-3 and TRBJ2-4, with 10 bases matching TRBD1. CDR1 ENHRY and CDR2 SYGVKD come from the germline V gene. With V trimmed by 3 bases and J by 1 base, 9 bases remained unmatched. This CDR3 is built from 18 residues. The CDR3 DNA follows: TGTGCCATCAGTGAACGCGAGACAGGGGGCTCCGCCAAAAACATTCAGTACTTC. It translates to CAISERETGGSAKNIQYF.